Shown below are 28 T cell receptor beta chains from a single sample sequenced in a study of T cell responses to AZD1222 COVID-19 vaccine. Profiling relied on immunoSEQ multiplex PCR, and the TCRdb table lists in-frame clones only, not all of them. The sample holds over 95,000 clones, roughly 90% seen once. This material consisted of peripheral blood, taken 28 days after the second AZD1222 dose. The receptors were gathered from an adult who received the AZD1222 COVID-19 vaccine.

This clone was seen once. This chain connects TRBV11-2 to TRBJ1-1; no firm D call. This CDR3 has 13 amino acids. CDR1 and CDR2 from the germline V gene are SGHAT and FQNNGV. Trimming cost V 2 bases and J 0 bases, with 4 bases left between them. Here the CDR3 reads CASSLSLNTEAFF. Here the CDR3 DNA reads TGTGCCAGCAGCTTAAGTTTGAACACTGAAGCTTTCTTT.

The chain joins TRBV14 to TRBJ2-7; TRBD1 aligns across 7 bases. Germline V gene sequence: CDR1 SGHDN, CDR2 FVKESK. The CDR3 sequence is 16 residues long. The ends lost 1 base at V and 0 bases at J; junction bases unmatched: 6. CDR3 bases: TGTGCCAGCAGCCAAGCCCCGGGACAGCGCTCCTACGAGCAGTACTTC. Protein: CASSQAPGQRSYEQYF. Full variable domain (outside the CDR3, taken from reference TRBV14 and TRBJ2-7): EAGVTQFPSHSVIEKGQTVTLRCDPISGHDNLYWYRRVMGKEIKFLLHFVKESKQDESGMPNNRFLAERTGGTYSTLKVQPAELEDSGVYFCASSQAPGQRSYEQYFGPGTRLTVT.

This clone was seen only once. The V gene is TRBV24-1, the J gene TRBJ2-1; TRBD1 matches 7 bases. Trimming took 4 bases from V and 0 from J; bases not matched to a gene: 8. From germline, CDR1 is KGHDR and CDR2 SFDVKD. The CDR3 runs 17 residues. As DNA, the CDR3 is TGTGCCACCAGTGAGGCCTCCGGGACAGTCTCCTACAATGAGCAGTTCTTC. It translates to CATSEASGTVSYNEQFF.

The V gene is TRBV30, the J gene TRBJ1-5, with no clear D. Germline V CDR1 and CDR2: GTSNPN, SVGIG (reference sequence). The ends were cut back, 1 base at V and 1 base at J, with 14 bases in the middle. The CDR3 length is 16 residues. The CDR3 region has the DNA TGTGCCTGGAGTGCGGATCGGGTAGTGAGCAATCAGCCCCAGCATTTT. Translation: CAWSADRVVSNQPQHF.

The chain employs TRBV7-9 and TRBJ1-1, with TRBD1 as a possible D gene (5 bases). The CDR3 totals 15 residues. CDR1 is SEHNR, CDR2 FQNEAQ, per germline (reference sequence). V was clipped by 6 bases and J by 1 base, with 15 bases between them. CDR3 region: CASRPSTGTNTEAFF. In DNA form, the CDR3 reads TGTGCCAGCAGACCCAGTACGGGGACGAACACTGAAGCTTTCTTT.

CDR3 nucleotides: TGTGCCAGCAGCACCCGTTGGGGGAGCACACCCTACGAGCAGTACTTC. Protein: CASSTRWGSTPYEQYF. This sequence joins TRBV21-1 and TRBJ2-7. TRBV21-1 is classified as a pseudogene. The CDR3 runs 16 residues.

The genes are TRBV15 and TRBJ2-3, with D perhaps matching TRBD2 (6 bases). Germline values: CDR1 LNHNV, CDR2 YYDKDF (reference sequence). This CDR3 region has 15 residues. The ends were cut back, 1 base at V and 8 bases at J, with 16 bases in the middle. CDR3 region: CATSRVPAGPVTQYF. In nucleotides, the CDR3 is TGTGCCACCAGCAGAGTCCCGGCGGGGCCCGTTACGCAGTATTTT.

This clone came up once. The chain carries TRBV5-3 and TRBJ2-3; no firm D call. TRBV5-3 is known as an ORF, though its function is uncertain. The CDR3 runs to 14 residues. Trimming shortened V by 1 base and J by 4 bases, and 10 bases separated the two germline ends. CDR3: CARSLWAQADTQYF. Here the CDR3 DNA reads TGTGCCAGAAGCTTGTGGGCGCAGGCAGATACGCAGTATTTT.

The chain employs TRBV7-6 and TRBJ2-7; TRBD1 might be the D (6 bases). Trimming took 1 base from V and 3 from J, leaving 13 bases between them. In germline, CDR1 is SGHVS, CDR2 FNYEAQ. The CDR3 runs 15 residues. The CDR3 DNA is TGTGCCAGCAGCTTAGGACGGACAGAGCTCTACGAGCAGTACTTC. This codes for CASSLGRTELYEQYF.

The chain joins TRBV5-1 to TRBJ2-7; D may match TRBD1 or TRBD2 (6 bases each). Germline CDR1 is SGHRS and CDR2 is YFSETQ. V lost 4 bases and J 5 bases, leaving 22 bases between the germline ends. The CDR3 runs 16 residues. This CDR3 reads CASSPRQGGPSHEQYF. CDR3 nucleotides: TGCGCCAGCAGCCCCAGACAAGGGGGGCCGTCCCACGAGCAGTACTTC.

The rearrangement joins TRBV7-3 to TRBJ2-3, with TRBD2 identical over 10 bases. CDR3 length: 18 residues. Germline assignment: CDR1 SGHTA and CDR2 FQGTGA. With 2 bases clipped from V and 4 bases from J, the junction kept 12 bases outside the gene matches. CDR3 nucleotides: TGTGCCAGCAGCTTAGTAGGACTAGCGGCCGCAAACGCAGATACGCAGTATTTT. It specifies CASSLVGLAAANADTQYF.

The chain carries TRBV28 and TRBJ2-1; maybe TRBD2 (6 bases). In germline, CDR1 is MDHEN, CDR2 SYDVKM. The CDR3 consists of 13 residues. Trimming stripped 10 bases from V and 0 bases from J, with 10 bases between. The CDR3 loop is CATGSYSYNEQFF. CDR3 DNA: TGTGCCACCGGGAGCTACTCCTACAATGAGCAGTTCTTC.

The V and J genes are TRBV29-1 and TRBJ1-5; maybe TRBD1 (5 bases). There are 18 residues in the CDR3. With 6 bases removed from V and 0 bases from J, the gap between germline ends came to 24 bases. CDR1 and CDR2 (germline): SQVTM, ANQGSEA. The CDR3, as DNA: TGCAGCGTCCCACCGGGACCGGGACGTGCCTTTAGCAATCAGCCCCAGCATTTT. Translation: CSVPPGPGRAFSNQPQHF.

This chain connects TRBV25-1 to TRBJ1-2, with a weak D call TRBD1 (6 bases). This CDR3 has 15 amino acids. V was shortened by 8 bases and J by 4 bases, with 20 bases between the two germline ends. CDR1 MGHDK and CDR2 SYGVNS come from the germline V gene. This chain's CDR3 is CASLGGTALFYGYTF. CDR3 bases: TGTGCCAGCTTAGGGGGGACGGCGCTTTTCTATGGCTACACCTTC.

This chain connects TRBV9 to TRBJ1-4, with 9 bases lining up with TRBD1. V lost 3 bases and J lost 8; bases outside the gene matches: 5. Germline CDR1 and CDR2: SGDLS and YYNGEE. The length of the CDR3 is 14 residues. CDR3: CASSAQGAGEKLFF. The CDR3 DNA reads as TGTGCCAGCAGCGCACAGGGGGCGGGGGAAAAACTGTTTTTT.

The V gene is TRBV11-3, the J gene TRBJ2-7; D not certain. V was shortened by 4 bases and J by 2 bases, with 18 bases between the two germline ends. This CDR3 comprises 16 residues. Germline lookup yields CDR1 SGHNT and CDR2 YENEEA. CDR3 in amino acids: CASSCRGERFTYEQYF. The CDR3 DNA sequence: TGTGCCAGCAGCTGCCGAGGCGAGAGATTCACCTACGAGCAGTACTTC.

This sequence joins TRBV18 and TRBJ1-2; 7 nucleotides match TRBD1. CDR1 and CDR2 from the germline V gene are KGHSH and LQKENI. The CDR3 contains 15 residues. The V gene end was trimmed by 6 bases and the J gene end by 4 bases; junction bases not matched to a gene: 11. CDR3: CASSQGGGGIYGYTF. For the CDR3, the DNA is TGTGCCAGCTCCCAAGGAGGGGGCGGAATCTATGGCTACACCTTC.

The chain combines TRBV7-2 with TRBJ1-5, with TRBD1 as a possible D gene (5 bases). Per the germline V gene, CDR1 is SGHTA and CDR2 is FQGNSA. V gave up 4 bases and J gave up 7 bases, with 14 bases separating them. The CDR3 covers 14 residues. CDR3 nucleotides: TGTGCCAGCAGCTCAGGGTCACTAGACCAGCCCCAGCATTTT. Its translation is CASSSGSLDQPQHF.

The CDR3 nucleotides are TGTGCCAGCAGTCCCAACGGGTTCGAAGGCTACACCTTC. The encoded protein is CASSPNGFEGYTF. The V call is TRBV6-8, the J call TRBJ1-2, with D unclear. This CDR3 is built from 13 residues. Germline CDR1 and CDR2: MNHGY and SAAAGT. Trimming left V 5 bases short and J 8 bases short, with 15 bases between.

The chain recombines TRBV19 with TRBJ1-2; TRBD1 agrees at 7 bases. The length of the CDR3 is 14 residues. The V gene's germline CDR1 is LNHDA and CDR2 SQIVND (reference sequence). V lost 7 bases, J lost 3 bases, and 8 bases stayed unmatched. The CDR3 DNA sequence: TGTGCCAGTAATTCAGGGGGATTGGACTATGGCTACACCTTC. Amino acids: CASNSGGLDYGYTF.

This clone was seen only once. The rearrangement joins TRBV7-9 to TRBJ1-5; unclear D gene. Trimming removed 3 bases at V and 4 bases at J, with 4 bases between. Per germline, CDR1 SEHNR and CDR2 FQNEAQ (reference sequence). This CDR3 region has 12 residues. The CDR3 protein is CASSFLNQPQHF. In nucleotides, the CDR3 is TGTGCCAGCAGCTTCCTTAATCAGCCCCAGCATTTT.

This clone was picked up a small number of times. The gene calls are TRBV2 and TRBJ2-2; TRBD2 aligns across 9 bases. This CDR3 has 14 amino acids. Germline V gene sequence: CDR1 SNHLY, CDR2 FYNNEI. V was pared by 6 bases and J by 5 bases, with 4 bases of the junction left unmatched. CDR3 DNA: TGTGCCAGCAGGGGCCTAGCGGGGACCGGGGAGCTGTTTTTT. Its translation is CASRGLAGTGELFF.

The chain couples TRBV18 to TRBJ2-5; D ambiguous. This CDR3 is 16 amino acids long. V was shortened by 3 bases and J by 0 bases, with 14 bases between the two germline ends. The germline V gene encodes CDR1 KGHSH and CDR2 LQKENI. CDR3: CASSPQSPINQETQYF. The CDR3 DNA sequence: TGTGCCAGCTCACCCCAAAGCCCTATAAACCAAGAGACCCAGTACTTC.

Here the CDR3 reads CASSRNRGLEQFF. The CDR3 bases are TGTGCCAGCAGTCGTAACAGGGGGCTTGAGCAGTTCTTC. The chain employs TRBV6-2 or TRBV6-3 and TRBJ2-1, with 9 nucleotides matching TRBD1. J was trimmed by 9 bases and V by 5 bases; bases with no gene match: 5. The length of the CDR3 is 13 residues. CDR1 and CDR2 from the germline V gene are MNHEY and SVGEGT.

This clone was detected only once. The V gene is TRBV5-1, the J gene TRBJ2-7; a possible D gene is TRBD2 (6 bases). V was pared by 3 bases and J by 7 bases, with 32 bases between. Per the germline V gene, CDR1 is SGHRS and CDR2 is YFSETQ. There are 19 residues in the CDR3. CDR3 DNA sequence: TGCGCCAGCAGCTCGACCGGGACTCGGGCCCAACTGGGAAAATGGGAGCAGTACTTC. Protein: CASSSTGTRAQLGKWEQYF.

The chain employs TRBV7-8 and TRBJ1-5; TRBD1 might be the D (5 bases). This CDR3 is built from 17 residues. Germline assignment: CDR1 SGHVS and CDR2 FQNEAQ. Trimming pared 2 bases from V and 2 bases from J, leaving 16 bases between. CDR3 sequence reads: CASSLPGTTLGNQPQHF. The CDR3 coding sequence is TGTGCCAGCAGCTTACCGGGGACCACTCTGGGCAATCAGCCCCAGCATTTT. Full variable domain (missing parts from reference TRBV7-8 and TRBJ1-5): GAGVSQSPRYKVAKRGQDVALRCDPISGHVSLFWYQQALGQGPEFLTYFQNEAQLDKSGLPSDRFFAERPEGSVSTLKIQRTQQEDSAVYLCASSLPGTTLGNQPQHFGDGTRLSIL.

The chain links TRBV28 to TRBJ2-5; TRBD1 agrees at 7 bases. The CDR3 is 14 amino acids. J lost 4 bases, V lost 6 bases, and 8 bases had no gene match. Germline loops: CDR1 MDHEN, CDR2 SYDVKM. CDR3 sequence (DNA): TGTGCCAGCAGGACACAGGGGCAGGGAGAGACCCAGTACTTC. Translated: CASRTQGQGETQYF. The whole variable domain, filled in from reference TRBV28 and TRBJ2-5, reads DVKVTQSSRYLVKRTGEKVFLECVQDMDHENMFWYRQDPGLGLRLIYFSYDVKMKEKGDIPEGYSVSREKKERFSLILESASTNQTSMYLCASRTQGQGETQYFGPGTRLLVL.

The CDR3 region is CASSPQTSNTGELFF. The CDR3 coding sequence is TGTGCCAGCAGCCCCCAGACCTCAAACACCGGGGAGCTGTTTTTT. The chain is built from TRBV7-2 and TRBJ2-2; the D is unclear. The CDR3 runs to 15 residues. The germline CDR1 and CDR2 sequences are SGHTA and FQGNSA. V lost 5 bases to trimming and J lost 2 bases, with 12 bases between them. The full variable domain, with the rest looked up from reference TRBV7-2 and TRBJ2-2, is GAGVSQSPSNKVTEKGKDVELRCDPISGHTALYWYRQSLGQGLEFLIYFQGNSAPDKSGLPSDRFSAERTGGSVSTLTIQRTQQEDSAVYLCASSPQTSNTGELFFGEGSRLTVL.